This T cell receptor beta chain was captured in a study of low-dose radiotherapy and immunotherapy resistance in tumors. Across the study: Ipilimumab 1 mg/kg every six weeks, together with nivolumab 240 mg every two weeks, was given intravenously to patients. Each patient took aspirin at a dose of 300 mg by mouth once daily over the course of four cycles, with dosing beginning on cycle 1 day 1.

TRAV- and TRBV-specific primers primed first-strand cDNA, covering alpha and beta chains. The authors amplified TCRs for 20 PCR cycles with a constant-region primer and a V-primer adapter. Amplification of the isolated mRNA used in vitro transcription. MiXCR, run by TCRdb on the reads, gives a single entry per CDR3 protein. The sample includes 65,000 to 85,000 distinct CDR3 sequences, 15% to 20% of them seen just once. V lost 8 bases and J lost 4, with 23 bases in between. This CDR3 has 16 amino acids. Time point described: after trial treatment. Documented treatment: LDRT plus nivolumab, ipilimumab, low-dose cyclophosphamide and aspirin (RACIN trial). The presence of advanced solid tumors lacking tumor-infiltrating lymphocytes characterized eligible patients. This clonotype was observed many times.

The chain joins TRBV23-1 to TRBJ2-5; D gene unclear. TRBV23-1 falls under the ORF class, with uncertain function. This receptor was obtained from a male donor with prostate cancer. Sequencing was performed on PBMCs, taken after low-dose radiotherapy plus immunotherapy. As DNA, the CDR3 is TGCGCCAGCTTTACGGGCCGGACGTGGGGAAGAGAGACCCAGTACTTC. This codes for CASFTGRTWGRETQYF.